These 19 T cell receptor beta chains originate from one sample sequenced in a study of T cells in tumors after PD-1 blockade. Method: immunoSEQ multiplex PCR; TCRdb's copy keeps in-frame clones and lacks some. Of 60,000 or so clones listed, 80% were seen once; the top ten hold around 15%. Sample: PBMCs, taken before anti-PD-1 treatment. Receptors were obtained from a human donor with basal cell carcinoma.

The chain uses TRBV4-1 and TRBJ2-2, with TRBD1 matching over 8 bases. Germline CDR1 MGHRA, CDR2 YSYEKL. The CDR3 length is 17 residues. The ends lost 2 bases at V and 5 bases at J; junction bases unmatched: 10. CDR3 DNA: TGCGCCAGCAGCCAACAAGACCAGGGGGCGAGGACCGGGGAGCTGTTTTTT. This codes for CASSQQDQGARTGELFF.

This chain uses TRBV6-5 with TRBJ1-2; 9 positions match TRBD1. Losses at the gene ends were 7 bases for V and 4 bases for J; bases not matched to a gene: 7. The CDR3 length is 14 residues. In germline, CDR1 is MNHEY, CDR2 SVGAGI. CDR3 DNA: TGTGCCAGCACGGGACAGGGTCAGGGCTATGGCTACACCTTC. Amino acids: CASTGQGQGYGYTF.

The genes are TRBV5-8 and TRBJ2-1, with D possibly being TRBD1 (6 bases). In germline, CDR1 is SGHTS, CDR2 YDEGEE. V shed 4 bases and J shed 0 bases, with 11 bases lying between them. The CDR3 sequence is 15 residues long. The CDR3 DNA reads as TGTGCCAGCAGCACAGGGTCGAGCTCCTACAATGAGCAGTTCTTC. This codes for CASSTGSSSYNEQFF.

The rearrangement joins TRBV6-5 to TRBJ2-1; 12 bases align to TRBD2. J lost 9 bases, V lost 6 bases, and 9 bases had no gene match. This CDR3 has 15 amino acids. Germline lookup yields CDR1 MNHEY and CDR2 SVGAGI. DNA of the CDR3: TGTGCCAGCAGCCCCCCTAGCGGGGGGGCCGGTGAGCAGTTCTTC. As protein: CASSPPSGGAGEQFF.

The chain employs TRBV2 and TRBJ1-2; possible D gene TRBD1, 5 bases. This CDR3 contains 13 residues. Trimming took off 9 bases at V and 1 base at J, with 12 bases between the two ends. Germline assignment: CDR1 SNHLY and CDR2 FYNNEI. The CDR3 nucleotides read TGTGCCAGGCGGGAACAGGTTAACTATGGCTACACCTTC. This gives the protein CARREQVNYGYTF.

The gene calls are TRBV25-1 and TRBJ2-1; 11 nucleotides align to TRBD2. Germline V gives CDR1 MGHDK, CDR2 SYGVNS. The CDR3 extends over 15 amino acids. The junction had 2 bases not matched to a gene; V was cut back by 2 bases and J by 5 bases. CDR3 sequence reads: CASSERLAGNNEQFF. In DNA form, the CDR3 reads TGTGCCAGCAGTGAAAGACTAGCGGGGAACAATGAGCAGTTCTTC.

This chain connects TRBV7-2 to TRBJ2-2, with D perhaps assigned TRBD1 or TRBD2 (5 bases each). The length of the CDR3 is 15 residues. V was pared by 6 bases and J by 1 base, with 12 bases between. Germline values: CDR1 SGHTA, CDR2 FQGNSA. This chain's CDR3 is CASRSGTENTGELFF. Here the CDR3 DNA reads TGTGCCAGCAGATCCGGGACGGAGAACACCGGGGAGCTGTTTTTT.

This clone came up a few times. This sample includes further DNA sequences coding for the same CDR3. The J gene is TRBJ1-3, the V gene TRBV5-4; D is undetermined. Germline CDR1 SGHNT, CDR2 YYREEE (reference sequence). The V end lost 2 bases, the J end lost 4 bases, and 7 bases lay between the germline ends. The CDR3 loop spans 13 amino acids. The CDR3 reads CASSLAGGNTIYF. CDR3 sequence (DNA): TGTGCCAGCAGCTTAGCCGGGGGAAACACCATATATTTT.

This rearrangement joins TRBV30 to TRBJ1-6; D may be TRBD1 (5 bases). This CDR3 contains 15 residues. Germline CDR1 is GTSNPN and CDR2 is SVGIG (reference sequence). V lost 6 bases and J lost 8, with 20 bases in between. The CDR3 region is CACPHRAGGDSPLHF. In DNA form, the CDR3 reads TGTGCCTGTCCTCATCGGGCGGGGGGGGATTCACCCCTCCACTTT.

This chain links TRBV6-9 with TRBJ1-2; TRBD1 matches at 8 bases. The CDR3 runs to 13 residues. With 6 bases clipped from V and 7 bases from J, the junction kept 7 bases outside the gene matches. Germline lookup yields CDR1 MNHGY and CDR2 SVAAGI. Here the CDR3 reads CASSPGGAFGYTF. The CDR3 coding sequence is TGTGCCAGCAGCCCAGGGGGCGCGTTTGGCTACACCTTC.

V gene TRBV30 combines with J gene TRBJ2-1; TRBD2 matches 8 bases. CDR1 is GTSNPN and CDR2 is SVGIG in the germline V gene (reference sequence). The V gene end was trimmed by 1 base and the J gene end by 6 bases; junction bases not matched to a gene: 5. The CDR3 is made up of 14 amino acids. CDR3 nucleotides: TGTGCCTGGAGTGACCGGGGGGGCCGCAATGAGCAGTTCTTC. This translates into CAWSDRGGRNEQFF.

This clone was counted a single time. The chain carries TRBV5-1 and TRBJ2-2, with 7 bases aligning to TRBD2. The V gene end was trimmed by 5 bases and the J gene end by 0 bases; junction bases not matched to a gene: 13. This CDR3 has 18 amino acids. Germline lookup yields CDR1 SGHRS and CDR2 YFSETQ. The CDR3 is CASSYVIRGDSNTGELFF. CDR3 bases: TGCGCCAGCAGTTACGTTATACGGGGGGACTCGAACACCGGGGAGCTGTTTTTT.

V gene TRBV7-6 combines with J gene TRBJ2-5; D is unresolved. The CDR3 is 13 residues long. V lost 4 bases, J lost 5 bases, and 11 bases lay in between. Germline values: CDR1 SGHVS, CDR2 FNYEAQ. CDR3 sequence (DNA): TGTGCCAGCAGCTCGGATAGGATCGAGACCCAGTACTTC. Translated, it gives CASSSDRIETQYF.

This clone was found once. CDR3 coding DNA: TGTGCCAGCAGCCCGGACCACAGCTCCTACGAGCAGTACTTC. Translating it yields CASSPDHSSYEQYF. The chain uses TRBV11-1 and TRBJ2-7, with D uncertain. V was cut by 5 bases and J by 0 bases, with 11 bases left in between. The length of the CDR3 is 14 residues. Germline CDR1 SGHAT, CDR2 FQDESV (reference sequence).

J is TRBJ2-1 and V is TRBV3-1 (or the pseudogene TRBV3-2); 13 bases align to TRBD2. Germline CDR1 and CDR2: LGHDT and YNNKEL (reference sequence). Unmatched junction bases numbered 2, after V lost 0 bases and J lost 6 bases. This CDR3 is 16 amino acids long. CDR3 coding DNA: TGTGCCAGCAGCCAAGATAGGACTAGCGGGGGCAATGAGCAGTTCTTC. This sequence encodes CASSQDRTSGGNEQFF.

V is TRBV6-5 and J is TRBJ1-1, with unresolved D. The ends were cut back, 2 bases at V and 4 bases at J, with 8 bases in the middle. This CDR3 has 13 residues. Germline CDR1 MNHEY, CDR2 SVGAGI. The CDR3 is CASSYARSTEAFF. The CDR3 DNA sequence: TGTGCCAGCAGTTACGCCCGCTCCACTGAAGCTTTCTTT.

The gene calls are TRBV6-5 and TRBJ1-5; D not resolved. The CDR3 is made up of 13 amino acids. V gave up 6 bases and J gave up 3 bases, with 9 bases separating them. Germline lookup yields CDR1 MNHEY and CDR2 SVGAGI. CDR3 residues: CASRKGPNQPQHF. CDR3 in DNA: TGTGCCAGCAGAAAAGGGCCCAATCAGCCCCAGCATTTT.

This clone is medium-sized by share. The chain is built from TRBV5-4 and TRBJ2-7, with D uncertain. The V end was cut by 1 base, the J end by 7 bases, with 15 bases between. This CDR3 is 14 amino acids long. Germline V gene sequence: CDR1 SGHNT, CDR2 YYREEE (reference sequence). For the CDR3, the DNA is TGTGCCAGCAGCTTGTGGTCCGGTGGGCAGGAGCAGTACTTC. This gives the protein CASSLWSGGQEQYF.

The chain recombines TRBV7-9 with TRBJ1-4; TRBD1 matches 7 bases. CDR3 length: 16 residues. V shed 5 bases, J shed 3 bases, and the junction held 9 bases outside the gene matches. Germline CDR1 reads SEHNR; CDR2 reads FQNEAQ (reference sequence). For the CDR3, the DNA is TGTGCCAGCAGCCTCGACAGGGTGGGACCTAATGAAAAACTGTTTTTT. Protein sequence: CASSLDRVGPNEKLFF.